The following is a T cell receptor beta chain sequence with its context. Its antigen remains unknown. These data originate in a study of shared clonotypes between healthy human individuals. Notes on the study in general: In a few donors, around 5% of naive CD4 clonotypes appeared in common. Larger estimated richness was generally seen in naive subsets than in memory subsets.

The CDR3 loop spans 16 amino acids. Germline V gives CDR1 MNHNY, CDR2 SVGAGI (reference sequence). V was pared by 0 bases and J by 4 bases, with 12 bases between. Per the authors' pipeline: ImmunoSEQ output lacked quality scores and full-length reads, limiting matched filtering. The assay was immunoSEQ multiplex PCR, and TCRdb's table has in-frame clones only and misses some. Clone size and the V and J calls come from that table; the DNA yielded D and trimming. Seen here are 2,100,000 or so clones, 90% to 96% observed once, and the top ten hold more than 0.1%. The rearrangement links TRBV6-6 to TRBJ2-2; possibly TRBD1 for D (5 bases). The TCR originated in a man aged 18 to 29 in good health. The source material was naive CD4+ T cells sorted from blood. Subset indicated: CD45RA+ positively selected. The CDR3: CASSYSIGRATGELFF. CDR3 nucleotide sequence: TGTGCCAGCAGTTACTCTATCGGCAGGGCCACCGGGGAGCTGTTTTTT.